This T cell receptor beta chain was sequenced for a study of shared clonotypes between healthy human individuals. The germline V gene encodes CDR1 ENHRY and CDR2 SYGVKD. This CDR3 is 14 amino acids long. V was pared by 2 bases and J by 7 bases, with 9 bases between. General study points: Non-shared clonotypes displayed generation probabilities falling below those of clonotypes present in all four donors. Among donors, sharing of clonotypes was expected to be affected by sequencing depth.

Note on this clone: Its antigen is unknown.

Every subset had its genomic DNA shared out evenly among several immunoSEQ plates. Profiling relied on immunoSEQ multiplex PCR, and the TCRdb table lists in-frame clones only, not all of them. The data hold about 2,500,000 clones, with more than 90% observed a single time. It was into CD45RA+ naive and CD45RA-negative memory subsets that the CD4+ cells were split. This sequence was found in a man aged 18-30 years in good health. The chain links TRBV10-3 to TRBJ1-6; D not certain. Sequenced: naive CD4+ T cells sorted from blood. Stated subset: CD45RA+ positively selected. The chain's CDR3 is CAISEPALNSPLHF. CDR3 DNA: TGTGCCATCAGTGAGCCAGCCTTGAATTCACCCCTCCACTTT.